This T cell receptor (beta chain) derives from a study of shared clonotypes between healthy human individuals. An even split of each subset's genomic DNA across several immunoSEQ plates was performed. 150 to 250 ng DNA, about 33,000 T cell genomes, went into each sorted-subset replicate PCR. Clones were read by immunoSEQ multiplex PCR, and TCRdb kept only the in-frame ones, dropping some. The sample has some 2,000,000 clones; roughly 94% are singletons. This clone has a single count. The antigen is not known. Study results and caveats: What naive subsets generally showed was a larger estimated richness than memory subsets showed.

With 4 bases clipped from V and 3 bases from J, the junction kept 12 bases outside the gene matches. CDR1 is GTSNPN, CDR2 SVGIG, per germline (reference sequence). This CDR3 comprises 16 residues. Sequenced material: naive CD4+ T cells sorted from blood. The subset denotes: CD45RA+ positively selected. This clonotype originated in a man younger than 30 in good health. V gene TRBV30 combines with J gene TRBJ1-5; 7 nucleotides align to TRBD1. The CDR3 coding sequence is TGTGCCTGGACCTTCAAAGGGGGCACCTCCAATCAGCCCCAGCATTTT. Its protein product is CAWTFKGGTSNQPQHF.